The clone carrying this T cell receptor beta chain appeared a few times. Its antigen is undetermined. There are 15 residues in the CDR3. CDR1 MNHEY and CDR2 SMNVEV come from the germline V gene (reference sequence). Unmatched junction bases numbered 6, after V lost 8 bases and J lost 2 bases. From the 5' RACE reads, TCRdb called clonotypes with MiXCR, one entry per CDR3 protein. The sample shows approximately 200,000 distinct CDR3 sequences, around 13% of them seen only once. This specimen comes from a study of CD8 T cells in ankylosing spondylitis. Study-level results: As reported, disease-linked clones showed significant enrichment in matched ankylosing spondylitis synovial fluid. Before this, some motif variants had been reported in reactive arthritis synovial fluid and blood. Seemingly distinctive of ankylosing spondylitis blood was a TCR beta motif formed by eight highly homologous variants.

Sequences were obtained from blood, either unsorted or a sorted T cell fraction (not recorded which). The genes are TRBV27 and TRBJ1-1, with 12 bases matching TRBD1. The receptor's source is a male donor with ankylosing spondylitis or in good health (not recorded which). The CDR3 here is CASGKGTGGNTEAFF. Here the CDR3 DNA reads TGTGCCAGCGGGAAAGGGACAGGGGGCAACACTGAAGCTTTCTTT.